The 6 T cell receptor beta chains below come from one sample, sequenced in a study of a mutant IDH1 vaccine in newly diagnosed glioma. For these receptors, no antigen is known. Time point reported: week 5, during vaccination. Every vaccine dose comprised 300 ug of mutant IDH1 20-mer peptide plus topical imiquimod. Measured with immunoSEQ multiplex PCR; TCRdb has only the in-frame clones, and not every one. The top ten hold under 0.7% of the sample, which has 75,000 to 85,000 clones, roughly nine tenths seen once. The source material was PBMCs, sampled from a glioma patient whose treatment included an IDH1 peptide vaccine. The receptors were sampled from a woman aged 45-65 years with glioma.

The rearrangement links TRBV5-1 to TRBJ2-7; 8 nucleotides match TRBD2. Germline V gives CDR1 SGHRS, CDR2 YFSETQ. There are 14 residues in the CDR3. The V gene end was trimmed by 2 bases and the J gene end by 4 bases; junction bases not matched to a gene: 5. The CDR3 DNA reads TGCGCCAGCAGCTTCAGGAGCGGGAGTTACGAGCAGTACTTC. As protein: CASSFRSGSYEQYF.

The gene calls are TRBV12-5 and TRBJ2-2; D is perhaps TRBD2 (5 bases). Germline loops: CDR1 LGHNT, CDR2 FRNRAP. V was trimmed by 0 bases and J by 1 base, leaving 6 bases between them. CDR3 size: 15 residues. CDR3 in DNA: TGTGCTAGTGGTTTGGTACTAGGGAACACCGGGGAGCTGTTTTTT. Encoded protein: CASGLVLGNTGELFF.

The chain combines TRBV10-1 with TRBJ2-7; D is ambiguous. V was pared by 4 bases and J by 0 bases, with 10 bases between. The CDR3 contains 14 residues. Germline CDR1 is WNHNN and CDR2 is SYGVQD (reference sequence). The CDR3: CASSARLRSYEQYF. The CDR3 bases are TGCGCCAGCAGTGCCCGATTACGCTCCTACGAGCAGTACTTC.

The chain is built from TRBV2 and TRBJ2-1, with 7 bases matching TRBD2. CDR1 is SNHLY and CDR2 is FYNNEI in the germline V gene. The V gene end was trimmed by 6 bases and the J gene end by 0 bases; junction bases not matched to a gene: 2. This CDR3 spans 14 amino acids. The CDR3 nucleotides are TGTGCCAGCAGGGGCGGGGGCTCCTACAATGAGCAGTTCTTC. This encodes CASRGGGSYNEQFF. Together with reference TRBV2 and TRBJ2-1, the CDR3 gives the full variable domain: EPEVTQTPSHQVTQMGQEVILRCVPISNHLYFYWYRQILGQKVEFLVSFYNNEISEKSEIFDDQFSVERPDGSNFTLKIRSTKLEDSAMYFCASRGGGSYNEQFFGPGTRLTVL.

V is TRBV11-2 and J is TRBJ1-2, with unresolved D. The germline V gene has CDR1 SGHAT and CDR2 FQNNGV. V lost 1 base, J lost 0 bases, and 12 bases lay in between. This CDR3 is 16 amino acids long. CDR3 residues: CASSLGAVLANYGYTF. CDR3 bases: TGTGCCAGCAGCTTAGGGGCCGTACTAGCTAACTATGGCTACACCTTC.

V gene TRBV11-2 combines with J gene TRBJ2-7; 12 bases are shared with TRBD2. Germline V gene data show CDR1 as SGHAT and CDR2 as FQNNGV. The CDR3 sequence is 14 residues long. Trimming at V came to 3 bases and at J to 4 bases, leaving 1 base not matched to a gene. CDR3 region: CASSFLAGGYEQYF. In DNA form, the CDR3 reads TGTGCCAGCAGCTTTCTAGCGGGAGGGTACGAGCAGTACTTC.